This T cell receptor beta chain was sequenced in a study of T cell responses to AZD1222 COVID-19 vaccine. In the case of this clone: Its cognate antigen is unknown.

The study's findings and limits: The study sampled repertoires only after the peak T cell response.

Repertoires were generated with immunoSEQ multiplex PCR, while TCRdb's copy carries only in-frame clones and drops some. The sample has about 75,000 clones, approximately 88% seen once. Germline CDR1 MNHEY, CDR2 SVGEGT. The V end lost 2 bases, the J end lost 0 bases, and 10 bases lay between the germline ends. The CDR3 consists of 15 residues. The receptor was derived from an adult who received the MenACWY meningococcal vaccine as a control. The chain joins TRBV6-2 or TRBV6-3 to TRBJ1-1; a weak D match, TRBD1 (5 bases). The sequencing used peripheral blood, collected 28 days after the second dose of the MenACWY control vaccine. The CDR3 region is CASSYGTVMNTEAFF. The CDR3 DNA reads TGTGCCAGCAGTTACGGGACGGTGATGAACACTGAAGCTTTCTTT.